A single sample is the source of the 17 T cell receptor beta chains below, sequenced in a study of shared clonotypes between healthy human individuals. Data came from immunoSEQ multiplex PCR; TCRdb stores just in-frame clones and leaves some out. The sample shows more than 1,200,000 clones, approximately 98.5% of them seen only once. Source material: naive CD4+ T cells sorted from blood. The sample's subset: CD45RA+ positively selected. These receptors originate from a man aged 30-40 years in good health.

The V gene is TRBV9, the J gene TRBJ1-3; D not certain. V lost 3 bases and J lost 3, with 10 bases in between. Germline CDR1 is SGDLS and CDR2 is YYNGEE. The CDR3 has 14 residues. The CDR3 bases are TGTGCCAGCAGCGCCCAAACGGGTGGAAACACCATATATTTT. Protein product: CASSAQTGGNTIYF.

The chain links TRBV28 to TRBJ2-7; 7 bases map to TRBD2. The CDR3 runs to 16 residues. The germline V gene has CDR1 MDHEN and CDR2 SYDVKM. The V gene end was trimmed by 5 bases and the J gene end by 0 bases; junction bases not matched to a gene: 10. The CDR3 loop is CASSLLGRGSSYEQYF. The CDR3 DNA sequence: TGTGCCAGCAGTCTGTTAGGTCGCGGGAGCTCCTACGAGCAGTACTTC. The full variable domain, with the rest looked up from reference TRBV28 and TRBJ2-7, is DVKVTQSSRYLVKRTGEKVFLECVQDMDHENMFWYRQDPGLGLRLIYFSYDVKMKEKGDIPEGYSVSREKKERFSLILESASTNQTSMYLCASSLLGRGSSYEQYFGPGTRLTVT.

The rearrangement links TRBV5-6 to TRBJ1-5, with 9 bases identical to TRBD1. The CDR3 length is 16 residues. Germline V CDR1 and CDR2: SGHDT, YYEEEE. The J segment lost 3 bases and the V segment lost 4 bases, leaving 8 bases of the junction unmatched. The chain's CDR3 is CASSTPGQGNNQPQHF. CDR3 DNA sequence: TGTGCCAGCAGCACGCCGGGACAGGGAAACAATCAGCCCCAGCATTTT.

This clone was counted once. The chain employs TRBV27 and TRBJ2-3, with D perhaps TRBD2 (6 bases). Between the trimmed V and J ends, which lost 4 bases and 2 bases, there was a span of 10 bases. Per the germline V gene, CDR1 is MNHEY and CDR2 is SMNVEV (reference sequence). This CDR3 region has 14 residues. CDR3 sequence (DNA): TGTGCCAGCAGTTCGGGGGTACTCACAGATACGCAGTATTTT. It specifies CASSSGVLTDTQYF.

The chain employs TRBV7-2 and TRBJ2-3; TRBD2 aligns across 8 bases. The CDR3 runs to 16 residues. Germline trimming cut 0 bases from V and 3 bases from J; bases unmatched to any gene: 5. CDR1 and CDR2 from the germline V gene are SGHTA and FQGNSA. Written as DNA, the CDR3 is TGTGCCAGCAGCTTAGCGGCGGGAGGAGGGACAGATACGCAGTATTTT. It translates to CASSLAAGGGTDTQYF.

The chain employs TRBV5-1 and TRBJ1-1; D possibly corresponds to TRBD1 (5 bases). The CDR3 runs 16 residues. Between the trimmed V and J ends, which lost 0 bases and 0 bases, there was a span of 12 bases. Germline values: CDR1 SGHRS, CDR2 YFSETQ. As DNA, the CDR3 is TGCGCCAGCAGCTTGGCGGGGCAGCAAATGAACACTGAAGCTTTCTTT. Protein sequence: CASSLAGQQMNTEAFF.

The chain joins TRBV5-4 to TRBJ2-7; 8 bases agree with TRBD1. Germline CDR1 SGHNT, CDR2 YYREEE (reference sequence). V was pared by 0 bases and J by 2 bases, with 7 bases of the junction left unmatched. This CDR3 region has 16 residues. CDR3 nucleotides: TGTGCCAGCAGCTTGGCCGGGACAGGTCCGACCTACGAGCAGTACTTC. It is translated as CASSLAGTGPTYEQYF.

The CDR3 spells CASSPGRTGGEAFF. The DNA of the CDR3 is TGTGCCAGCAGCCCCGGTCGGACAGGGGGTGAAGCTTTCTTT. The chain has TRBV9 and TRBJ1-1, with 10 bases fitting TRBD1. Trimming removed 4 bases from V and 7 bases from J; junction bases left unmatched: 7. The CDR3 is made up of 14 amino acids. Germline V gives CDR1 SGDLS, CDR2 YYNGEE. Complete variable domain (other parts from reference TRBV9 and TRBJ1-1): DSGVTQTPKHLITATGQRVTLRCSPRSGDLSVYWYQQSLDQGLQFLIQYYNGEERAKGNILERFSAQQFPDLHSELNLSSLELGDSALYFCASSPGRTGGEAFFGQGTRLTVV.

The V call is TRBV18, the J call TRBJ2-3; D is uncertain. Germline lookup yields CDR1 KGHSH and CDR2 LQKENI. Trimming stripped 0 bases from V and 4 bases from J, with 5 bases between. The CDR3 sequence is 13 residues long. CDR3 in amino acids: CASSPPYPDTQYF. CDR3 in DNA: TGTGCCAGCTCACCACCGTACCCAGATACGCAGTATTTT.

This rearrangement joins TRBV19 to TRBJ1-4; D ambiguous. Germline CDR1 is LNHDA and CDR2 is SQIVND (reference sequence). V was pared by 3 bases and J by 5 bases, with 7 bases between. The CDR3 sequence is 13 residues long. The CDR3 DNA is TGTGCCAGTAGTATTCCGGGGAATGAAAAACTGTTTTTT. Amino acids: CASSIPGNEKLFF.

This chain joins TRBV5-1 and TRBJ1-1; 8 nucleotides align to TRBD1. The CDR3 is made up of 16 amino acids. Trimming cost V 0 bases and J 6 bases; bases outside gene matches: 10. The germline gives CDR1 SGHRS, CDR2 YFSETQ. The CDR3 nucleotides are TGCGCCAGCAGCTTGGTCGGACAGGGCTTCTCCTCTGAAGCTTTCTTT. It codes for CASSLVGQGFSSEAFF.

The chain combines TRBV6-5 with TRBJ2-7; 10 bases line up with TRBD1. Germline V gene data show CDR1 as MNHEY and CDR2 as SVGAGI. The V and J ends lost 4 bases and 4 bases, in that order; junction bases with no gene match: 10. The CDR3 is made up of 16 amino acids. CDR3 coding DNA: TGTGCCAGCAGTTCCTCCCGACAGGGGGCAGGGTACGAGCAGTACTTC. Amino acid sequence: CASSSSRQGAGYEQYF.

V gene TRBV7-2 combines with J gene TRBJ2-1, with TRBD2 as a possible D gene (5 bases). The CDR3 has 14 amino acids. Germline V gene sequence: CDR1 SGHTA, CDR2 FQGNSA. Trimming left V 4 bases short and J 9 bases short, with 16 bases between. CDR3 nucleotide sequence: TGTGCCAGCAGCTCATACCCGGGGATGGGTGAGCAGTTCTTC. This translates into CASSSYPGMGEQFF.

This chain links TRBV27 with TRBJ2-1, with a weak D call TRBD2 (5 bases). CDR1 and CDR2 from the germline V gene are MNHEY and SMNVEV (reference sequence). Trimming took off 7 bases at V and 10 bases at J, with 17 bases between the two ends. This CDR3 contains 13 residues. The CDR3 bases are TGTGCCAGCAAAATGACACTCGGGGTCGAGCAGTTCTTC. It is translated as CASKMTLGVEQFF.

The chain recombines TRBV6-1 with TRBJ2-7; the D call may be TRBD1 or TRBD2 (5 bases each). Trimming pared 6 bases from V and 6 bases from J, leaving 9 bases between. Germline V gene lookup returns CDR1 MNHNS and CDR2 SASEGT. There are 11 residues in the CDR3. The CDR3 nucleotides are TGTGCCAGCAGCCGGGGCTCCGAGCAGTACTTC. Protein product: CASSRGSEQYF.

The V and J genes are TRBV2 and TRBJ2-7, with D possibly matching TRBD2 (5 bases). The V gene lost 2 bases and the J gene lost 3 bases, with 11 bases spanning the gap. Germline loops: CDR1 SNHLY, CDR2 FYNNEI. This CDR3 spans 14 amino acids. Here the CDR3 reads CASSERWGVYEQYF. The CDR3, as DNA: TGTGCCAGCAGTGAACGGTGGGGAGTCTACGAGCAGTACTTC.

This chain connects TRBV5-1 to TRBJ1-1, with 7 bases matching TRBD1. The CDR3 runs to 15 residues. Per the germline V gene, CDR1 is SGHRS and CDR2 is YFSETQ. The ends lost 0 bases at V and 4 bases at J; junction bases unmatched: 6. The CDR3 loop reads CASSLAGRGFTEAFF. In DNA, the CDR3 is TGCGCCAGCAGCTTGGCCGGCAGGGGGTTCACTGAAGCTTTCTTT.